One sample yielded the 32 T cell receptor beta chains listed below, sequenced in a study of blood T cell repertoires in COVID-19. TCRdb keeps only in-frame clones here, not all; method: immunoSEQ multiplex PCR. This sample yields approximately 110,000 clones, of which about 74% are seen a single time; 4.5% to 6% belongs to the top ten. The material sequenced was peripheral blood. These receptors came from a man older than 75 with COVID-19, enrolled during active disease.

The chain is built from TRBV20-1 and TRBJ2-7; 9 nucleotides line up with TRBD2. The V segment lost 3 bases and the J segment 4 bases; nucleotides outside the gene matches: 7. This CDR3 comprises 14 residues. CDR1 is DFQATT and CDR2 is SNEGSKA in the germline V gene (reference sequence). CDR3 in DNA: TGCAGTGCTAGTGACCTAGCGGGACTTTACGAGCAGTACTTC. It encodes CSASDLAGLYEQYF.

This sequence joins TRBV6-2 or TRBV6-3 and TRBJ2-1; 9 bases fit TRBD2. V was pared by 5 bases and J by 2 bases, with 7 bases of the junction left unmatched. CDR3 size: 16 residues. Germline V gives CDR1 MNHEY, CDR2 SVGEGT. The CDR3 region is CASSTGTSITYNEQFF. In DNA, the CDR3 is TGTGCCAGCAGTACCGGGACTAGCATTACCTACAATGAGCAGTTCTTC.

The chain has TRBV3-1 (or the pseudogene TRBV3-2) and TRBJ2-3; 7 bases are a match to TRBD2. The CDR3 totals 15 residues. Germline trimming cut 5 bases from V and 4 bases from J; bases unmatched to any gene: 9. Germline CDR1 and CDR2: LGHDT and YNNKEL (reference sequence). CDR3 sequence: CASSGGASGSDTQYF. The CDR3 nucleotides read TGTGCCAGCAGCGGCGGGGCTAGCGGATCAGATACGCAGTATTTT.

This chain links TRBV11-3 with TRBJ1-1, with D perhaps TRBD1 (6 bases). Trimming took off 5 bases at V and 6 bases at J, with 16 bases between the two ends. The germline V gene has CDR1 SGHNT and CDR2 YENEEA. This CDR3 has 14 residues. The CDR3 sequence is CASSREQGKPEAFF. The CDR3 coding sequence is TGTGCCAGCAGCCGAGAACAGGGAAAGCCTGAAGCTTTCTTT.

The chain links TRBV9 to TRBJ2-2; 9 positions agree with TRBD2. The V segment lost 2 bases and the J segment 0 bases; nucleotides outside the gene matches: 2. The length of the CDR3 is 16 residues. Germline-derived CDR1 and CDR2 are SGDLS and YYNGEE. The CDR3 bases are TGTGCCAGCAGCGTGACTAGCGGACCGAACACCGGGGAGCTGTTTTTT. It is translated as CASSVTSGPNTGELFF. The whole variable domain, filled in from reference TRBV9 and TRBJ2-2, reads DSGVTQTPKHLITATGQRVTLRCSPRSGDLSVYWYQQSLDQGLQFLIQYYNGEERAKGNILERFSAQQFPDLHSELNLSSLELGDSALYFCASSVTSGPNTGELFFGEGSRLTVL.

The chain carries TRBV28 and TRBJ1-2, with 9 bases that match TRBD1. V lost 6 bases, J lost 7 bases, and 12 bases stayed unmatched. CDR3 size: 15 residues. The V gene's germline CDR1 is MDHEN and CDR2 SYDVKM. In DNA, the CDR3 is TGTGCCAGCAGATACCCGGGACAGGGTCGCGGTGGCTACACCTTC. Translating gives CASRYPGQGRGGYTF.

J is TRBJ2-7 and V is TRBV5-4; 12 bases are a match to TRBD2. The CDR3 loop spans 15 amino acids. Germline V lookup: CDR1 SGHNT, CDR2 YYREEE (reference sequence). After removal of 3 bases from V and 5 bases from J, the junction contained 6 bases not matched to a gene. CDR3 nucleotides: TGTGCCAGCAGCTCCCGACTAGCGGGAGCCCACGAGCAGTACTTC. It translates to CASSSRLAGAHEQYF. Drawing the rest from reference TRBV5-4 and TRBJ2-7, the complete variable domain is ETGVTQSPTHLIKTRGQQVTLRCSSQSGHNTVSWYQQALGQGPQFIFQYYREEENGRGNFPPRFSGLQFPNYSSELNVNALELDDSALYLCASSSRLAGAHEQYFGPGTRLTVT.

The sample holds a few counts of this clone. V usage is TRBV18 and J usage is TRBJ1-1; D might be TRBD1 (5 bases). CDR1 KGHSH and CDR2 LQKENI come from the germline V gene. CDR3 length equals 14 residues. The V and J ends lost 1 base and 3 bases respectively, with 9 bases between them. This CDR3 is CASSPLLGDTEAFF. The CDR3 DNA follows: TGTGCCAGCTCACCACTTCTAGGGGACACTGAAGCTTTCTTT. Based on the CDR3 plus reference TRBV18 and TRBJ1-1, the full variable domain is NAGVMQNPRHLVRRRGQEARLRCSPMKGHSHVYWYRQLPEEGLKFMVYLQKENIIDESGMPKERFSAEFPKEGPSILRIQQVVRGDSAAYFCASSPLLGDTEAFFGQGTRLTVV.

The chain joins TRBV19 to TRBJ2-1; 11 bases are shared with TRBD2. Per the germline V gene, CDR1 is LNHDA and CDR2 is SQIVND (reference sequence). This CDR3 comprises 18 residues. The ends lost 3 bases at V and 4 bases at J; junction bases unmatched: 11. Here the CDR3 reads CASSIRGIAGGVYNEQFF. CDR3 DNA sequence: TGTGCCAGTAGTATCCGCGGTATAGCGGGAGGGGTGTACAATGAGCAGTTCTTC.

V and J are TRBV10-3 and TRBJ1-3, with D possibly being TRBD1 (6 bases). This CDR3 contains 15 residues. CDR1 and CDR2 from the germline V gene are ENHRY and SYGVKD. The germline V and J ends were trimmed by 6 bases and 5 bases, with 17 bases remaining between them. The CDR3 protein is CAISQGTGNRNTIYF. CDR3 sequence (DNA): TGTGCCATCAGCCAAGGAACAGGGAATCGAAACACCATATATTTT.

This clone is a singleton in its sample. Here the CDR3 reads CASMGHTEAFF. The DNA of the CDR3 is TGTGCCAGCATGGGACATACTGAAGCTTTCTTT. The genes are TRBV6-5 and TRBJ1-1, with a weak D call TRBD1 (6 bases). CDR1 MNHEY and CDR2 SVGAGI come from the germline V gene. This CDR3 region has 11 residues. V lost 7 bases and J 5 bases, leaving 8 bases between the germline ends.

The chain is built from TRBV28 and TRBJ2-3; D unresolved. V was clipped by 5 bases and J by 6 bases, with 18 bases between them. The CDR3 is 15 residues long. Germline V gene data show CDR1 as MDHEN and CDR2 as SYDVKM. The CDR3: CASSPPGFLRDTQYF. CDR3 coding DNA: TGTGCCAGCAGTCCCCCCGGTTTTTTGCGGGATACGCAGTATTTT.

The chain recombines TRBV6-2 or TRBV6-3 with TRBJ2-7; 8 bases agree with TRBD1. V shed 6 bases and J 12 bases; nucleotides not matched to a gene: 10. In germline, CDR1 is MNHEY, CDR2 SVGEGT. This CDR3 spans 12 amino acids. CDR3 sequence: CASSSGPDRGYF. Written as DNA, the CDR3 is TGTGCCAGCAGCTCCGGGCCCGACAGGGGGTACTTC.

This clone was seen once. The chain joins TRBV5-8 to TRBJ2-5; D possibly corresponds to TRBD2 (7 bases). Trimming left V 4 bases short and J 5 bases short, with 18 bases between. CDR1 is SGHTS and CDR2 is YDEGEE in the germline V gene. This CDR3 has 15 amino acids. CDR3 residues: CASSGGAWVSETQYF. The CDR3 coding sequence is TGTGCCAGCAGCGGGGGGGCGTGGGTGTCGGAGACCCAGTACTTC.

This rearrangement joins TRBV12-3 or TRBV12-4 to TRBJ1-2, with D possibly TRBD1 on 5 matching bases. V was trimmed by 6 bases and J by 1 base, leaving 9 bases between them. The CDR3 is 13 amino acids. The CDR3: CASSPQVNYGYTF. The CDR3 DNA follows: TGTGCCAGCAGCCCACAGGTTAACTATGGCTACACCTTC.

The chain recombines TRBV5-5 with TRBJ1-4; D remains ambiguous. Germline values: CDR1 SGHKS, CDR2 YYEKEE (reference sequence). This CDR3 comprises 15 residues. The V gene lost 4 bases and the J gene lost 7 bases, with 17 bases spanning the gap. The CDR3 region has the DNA TGTGCCAGCAGCCCAGCGGTGGGCGTCGGTGAAAAACTGTTTTTT. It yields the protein CASSPAVGVGEKLFF. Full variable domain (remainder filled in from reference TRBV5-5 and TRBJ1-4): DAGVTQSPTHLIKTRGQQVTLRCSPISGHKSVSWYQQVLGQGPQFIFQYYEKEERGRGNFPDRFSARQFPNYSSELNVNALLLGDSALYLCASSPAVGVGEKLFFGSGTQLSVL.

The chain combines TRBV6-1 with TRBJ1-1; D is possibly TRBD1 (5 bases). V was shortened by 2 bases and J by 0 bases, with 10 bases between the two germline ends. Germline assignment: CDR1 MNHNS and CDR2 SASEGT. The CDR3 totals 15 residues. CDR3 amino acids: CASSEFGAMNTEAFF. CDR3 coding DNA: TGTGCCAGCAGTGAATTTGGGGCCATGAACACTGAAGCTTTCTTT.

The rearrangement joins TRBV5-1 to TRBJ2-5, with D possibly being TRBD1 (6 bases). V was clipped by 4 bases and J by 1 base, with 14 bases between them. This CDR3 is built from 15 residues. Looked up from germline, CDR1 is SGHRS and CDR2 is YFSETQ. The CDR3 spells CASSAGTKFQETQYF. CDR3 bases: TGCGCCAGCAGCGCCGGGACAAAGTTCCAAGAGACCCAGTACTTC.

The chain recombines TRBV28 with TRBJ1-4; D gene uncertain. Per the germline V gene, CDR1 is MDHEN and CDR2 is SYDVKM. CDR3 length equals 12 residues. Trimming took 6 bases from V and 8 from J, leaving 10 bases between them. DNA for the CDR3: TGTGCCAGCAGAAGGACGGGGGAAAAACTGTTTTTT. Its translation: CASRRTGEKLFF.

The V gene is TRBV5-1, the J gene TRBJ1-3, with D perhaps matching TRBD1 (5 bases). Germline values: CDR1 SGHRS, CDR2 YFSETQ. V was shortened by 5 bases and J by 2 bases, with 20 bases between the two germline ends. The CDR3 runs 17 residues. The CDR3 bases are TGCGCCAGCAGTTACTCAAATCAGGGTGGGCCTGGAAACACCATATATTTT. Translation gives CASSYSNQGGPGNTIYF.

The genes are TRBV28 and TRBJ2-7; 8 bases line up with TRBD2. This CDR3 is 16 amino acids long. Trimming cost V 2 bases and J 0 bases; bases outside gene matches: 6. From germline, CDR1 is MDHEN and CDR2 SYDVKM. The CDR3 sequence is CASSLGPLAASYEQYF. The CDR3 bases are TGTGCCAGCAGTTTAGGCCCACTAGCGGCCTCCTACGAGCAGTACTTC.

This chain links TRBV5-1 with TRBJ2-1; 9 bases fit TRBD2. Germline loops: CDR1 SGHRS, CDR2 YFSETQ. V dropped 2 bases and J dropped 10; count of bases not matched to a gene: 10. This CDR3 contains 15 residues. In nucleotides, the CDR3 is TGCGCCAGCAGCTTAATGGGCGGGAGGGCCGCGGAGCAGTTCTTC. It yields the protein CASSLMGGRAAEQFF. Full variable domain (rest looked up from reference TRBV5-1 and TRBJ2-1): KAGVTQTPRYLIKTRGQQVTLSCSPISGHRSVSWYQQTPGQGLQFLFEYFSETQRNKGNFPGRFSGRQFSNSRSEMNVSTLELGDSALYLCASSLMGGRAAEQFFGPGTRLTVL.

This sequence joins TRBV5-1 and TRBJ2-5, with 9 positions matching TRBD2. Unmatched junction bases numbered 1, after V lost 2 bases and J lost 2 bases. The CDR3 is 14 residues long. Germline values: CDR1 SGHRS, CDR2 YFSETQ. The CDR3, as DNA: TGCGCCAGCAGCTTACTAGCGGGTCAAGAGACCCAGTACTTC. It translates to CASSLLAGQETQYF.

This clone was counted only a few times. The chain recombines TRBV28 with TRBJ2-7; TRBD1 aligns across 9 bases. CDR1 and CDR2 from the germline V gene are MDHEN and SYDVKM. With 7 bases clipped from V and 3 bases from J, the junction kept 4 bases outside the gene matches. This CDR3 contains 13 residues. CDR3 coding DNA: TGTGCCAGCAAGGGGGGACAGGGCTACGAGCAGTACTTC. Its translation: CASKGGQGYEQYF. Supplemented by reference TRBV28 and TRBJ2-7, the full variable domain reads DVKVTQSSRYLVKRTGEKVFLECVQDMDHENMFWYRQDPGLGLRLIYFSYDVKMKEKGDIPEGYSVSREKKERFSLILESASTNQTSMYLCASKGGQGYEQYFGPGTRLTVT.

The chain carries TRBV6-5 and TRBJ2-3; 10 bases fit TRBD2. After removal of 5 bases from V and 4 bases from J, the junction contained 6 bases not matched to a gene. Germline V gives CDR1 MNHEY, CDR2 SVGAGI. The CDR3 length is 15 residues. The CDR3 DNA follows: TGTGCCAGCAGTAAGGGACTAGCGAGGGCAGATACGCAGTATTTT. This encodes CASSKGLARADTQYF.

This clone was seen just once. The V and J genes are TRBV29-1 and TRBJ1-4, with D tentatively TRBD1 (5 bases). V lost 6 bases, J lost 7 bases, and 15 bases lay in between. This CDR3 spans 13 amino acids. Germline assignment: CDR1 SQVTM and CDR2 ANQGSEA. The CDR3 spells CSVIQGAGEKLFF. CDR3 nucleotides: TGCAGCGTAATCCAGGGTGCAGGTGAAAAACTGTTTTTT. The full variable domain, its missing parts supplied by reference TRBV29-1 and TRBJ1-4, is SAVISQKPSRDICQRGTSLTIQCQVDSQVTMMFWYRQQPGQSLTLIATANQGSEATYESGFVIDKFPISRPNLTFSTLTVSNMSPEDSSIYLCSVIQGAGEKLFFGSGTQLSVL.

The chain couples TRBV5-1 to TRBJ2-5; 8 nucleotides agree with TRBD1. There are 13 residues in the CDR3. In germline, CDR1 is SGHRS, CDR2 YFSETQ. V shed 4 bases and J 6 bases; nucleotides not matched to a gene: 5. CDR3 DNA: TGCGCCAGCAGCCAGACAGGGGAACAGACCCAGTACTTC. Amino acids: CASSQTGEQTQYF.

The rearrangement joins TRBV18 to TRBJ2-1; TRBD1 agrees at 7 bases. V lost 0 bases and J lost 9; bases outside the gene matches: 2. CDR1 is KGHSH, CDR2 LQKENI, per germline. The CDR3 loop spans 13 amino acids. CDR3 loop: CASSPPGGGEQFF. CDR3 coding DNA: TGTGCCAGCTCACCACCAGGGGGCGGTGAGCAGTTCTTC. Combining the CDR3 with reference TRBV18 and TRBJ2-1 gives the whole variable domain NAGVMQNPRHLVRRRGQEARLRCSPMKGHSHVYWYRQLPEEGLKFMVYLQKENIIDESGMPKERFSAEFPKEGPSILRIQQVVRGDSAAYFCASSPPGGGEQFFGPGTRLTVL.

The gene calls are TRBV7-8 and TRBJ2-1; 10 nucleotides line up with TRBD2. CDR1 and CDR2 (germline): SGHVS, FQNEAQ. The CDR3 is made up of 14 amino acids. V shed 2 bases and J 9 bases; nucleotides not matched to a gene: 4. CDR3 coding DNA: TGTGCCAGCAGCTTAAGTAGCGGGAGGCTTGAGCAGTTCTTC. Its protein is CASSLSSGRLEQFF.

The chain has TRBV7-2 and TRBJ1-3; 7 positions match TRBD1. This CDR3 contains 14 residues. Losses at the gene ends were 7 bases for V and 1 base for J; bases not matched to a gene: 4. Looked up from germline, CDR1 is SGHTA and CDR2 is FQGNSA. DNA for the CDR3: TGTGCCAGCACCGACAGGGCTTCTGGAAACACCATATATTTT. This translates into CASTDRASGNTIYF.

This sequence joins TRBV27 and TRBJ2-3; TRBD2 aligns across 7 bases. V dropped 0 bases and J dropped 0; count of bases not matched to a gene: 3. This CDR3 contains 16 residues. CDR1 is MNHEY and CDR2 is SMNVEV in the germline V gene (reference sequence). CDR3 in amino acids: CASSLSLAVSTDTQYF. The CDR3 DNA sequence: TGTGCCAGCAGTTTATCCCTAGCGGTAAGCACAGATACGCAGTATTTT.

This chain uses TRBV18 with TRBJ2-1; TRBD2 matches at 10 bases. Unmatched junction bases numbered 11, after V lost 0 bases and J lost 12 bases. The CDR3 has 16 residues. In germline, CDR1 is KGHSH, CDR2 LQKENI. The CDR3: CASSPPLSLAGEAQFF. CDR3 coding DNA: TGTGCCAGCTCACCACCGTTAAGTCTAGCGGGAGAAGCGCAGTTCTTC. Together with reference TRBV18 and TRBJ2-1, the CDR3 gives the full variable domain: NAGVMQNPRHLVRRRGQEARLRCSPMKGHSHVYWYRQLPEEGLKFMVYLQKENIIDESGMPKERFSAEFPKEGPSILRIQQVVRGDSAAYFCASSPPLSLAGEAQFFGPGTRLTVL.